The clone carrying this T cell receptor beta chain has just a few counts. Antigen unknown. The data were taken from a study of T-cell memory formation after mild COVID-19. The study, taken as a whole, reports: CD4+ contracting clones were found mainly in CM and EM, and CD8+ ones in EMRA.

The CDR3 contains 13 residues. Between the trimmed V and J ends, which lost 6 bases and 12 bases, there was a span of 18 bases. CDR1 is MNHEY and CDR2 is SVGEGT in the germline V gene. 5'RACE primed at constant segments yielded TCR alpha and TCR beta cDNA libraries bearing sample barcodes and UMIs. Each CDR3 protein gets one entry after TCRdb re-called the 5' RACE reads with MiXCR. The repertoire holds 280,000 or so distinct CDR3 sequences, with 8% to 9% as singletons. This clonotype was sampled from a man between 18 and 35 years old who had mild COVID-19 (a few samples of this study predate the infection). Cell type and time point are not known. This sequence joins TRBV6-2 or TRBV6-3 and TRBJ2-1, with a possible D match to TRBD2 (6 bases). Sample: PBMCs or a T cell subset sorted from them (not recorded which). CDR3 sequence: CASSYGGAATQFF. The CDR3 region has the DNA TGTGCCAGCAGCTACGGGGGAGCCGCAACGCAGTTCTTC.